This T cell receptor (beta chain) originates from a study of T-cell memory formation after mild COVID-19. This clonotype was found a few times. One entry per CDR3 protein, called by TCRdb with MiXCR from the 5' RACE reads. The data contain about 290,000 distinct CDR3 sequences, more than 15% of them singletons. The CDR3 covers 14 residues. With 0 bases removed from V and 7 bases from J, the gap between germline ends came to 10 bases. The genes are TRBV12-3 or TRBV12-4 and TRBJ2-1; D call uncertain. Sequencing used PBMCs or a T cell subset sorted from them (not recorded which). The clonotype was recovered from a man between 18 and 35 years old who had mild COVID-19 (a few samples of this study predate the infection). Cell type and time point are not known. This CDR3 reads CASSLAPPGNEQFF. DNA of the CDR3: TGTGCCAGCAGTTTAGCCCCCCCCGGGAATGAGCAGTTCTTC.